This T cell receptor (beta chain) was sequenced in a study of sequential checkpoint blockade in melanoma. Study at large: Randomization was 1:1 between first-line nivolumab→ipilimumab and ipilimumab→nivolumab. Each arm's sequence ended with maintenance nivolumab.

Treatment here: randomized to nivolumab then ipilimumab (arm A) or the reverse (arm B). PBMC sorting kept live CD3+CD8+ cells without CD19 or CD56. Trimming took 6 bases from V and 6 from J; bases not matched to a gene: 5. CDR3 size: 13 residues. Germline-derived CDR1 and CDR2 are LNHNV and YYDKDF (reference sequence). Sequenced by immunoSEQ multiplex PCR; TCRdb stores in-frame clones only, minus some. Of 40,000 or so clones in the sample, 86% are singletons; the top ten hold 9.5% to 15%. The source was CD8+ T cells sorted from blood (inferred from file names), collected from a patient given nivolumab and ipilimumab in sequence. The V gene is TRBV15, the J gene TRBJ2-3, with 8 bases lining up with TRBD2. The sequence derives from a human donor with melanoma. The CDR3 DNA reads as TGTGCCACCAGAGCGGGGGCATTTGATACGCAGTATTTT. It codes for CATRAGAFDTQYF.